Below are 12 T cell receptor beta chains sequenced from a single sample in a study of shared clonotypes between healthy human individuals. Sequenced by immunoSEQ multiplex PCR; TCRdb stores in-frame clones only, minus some. The sample shows some 2,100,000 clones, about 93% of them seen only once. CD45RO-negative, CCR7-selected cells formed the naive CD8 fraction, which excluded terminally differentiated effector memory CD45RA+ cells. The specimen sequenced was naive CD8+ T cells from PBMCs. These receptors all stem from a young man in good health. Some clones in this sample may be carry-over from other donors' samples.

This clone was found once. The chain couples TRBV4-1 to TRBJ2-7, with TRBD2 identical over 7 bases. In germline, CDR1 is MGHRA, CDR2 YSYEKL. V trimming: 0 bases; J trimming: 3 bases; junction bases outside the gene matches: 8. This CDR3 is built from 16 residues. The CDR3 protein is CASSQDAGVGYYEQYF. CDR3 coding DNA: TGCGCCAGCAGCCAAGACGCGGGAGTTGGGTACTACGAGCAGTACTTC.

This sequence joins TRBV28 and TRBJ2-1; TRBD1 matches at 8 bases. The CDR3 loop spans 16 amino acids. J gave up 0 bases and V 4 bases, and 5 bases lay outside the gene matches. The V gene's germline CDR1 is MDHEN and CDR2 SYDVKM. CDR3 sequence: CASSSGTGLSYNEQFF. The DNA of the CDR3 is TGTGCCAGCAGTTCCGGGACAGGCCTCTCCTACAATGAGCAGTTCTTC.

The chain couples TRBV5-6 to TRBJ2-1; 10 bases line up with TRBD2. The CDR3 has 13 residues. Trimming removed 3 bases from V and 9 bases from J; junction bases left unmatched: 3. Germline CDR1 is SGHDT and CDR2 is YYEEEE. The CDR3: CASSSTSGIEQFF. For the CDR3, the DNA is TGTGCCAGCAGCTCTACTAGCGGGATTGAGCAGTTCTTC. Together with reference TRBV5-6 and TRBJ2-1, the CDR3 gives the full variable domain: DAGVTQSPTHLIKTRGQQVTLRCSPKSGHDTVSWYQQALGQGPQFIFQYYEEEERQRGNFPDRFSGHQFPNYSSELNVNALLLGDSALYLCASSSTSGIEQFFGPGTRLTVL.

The chain joins TRBV25-1 to TRBJ2-7; D is perhaps TRBD2 (5 bases). This CDR3 is built from 14 residues. Trimming took off 3 bases at V and 3 bases at J, with 12 bases between the two ends. Per the germline V gene, CDR1 is MGHDK and CDR2 is SYGVNS. Here the CDR3 DNA reads TGTGCCAGCAGTGACCCGGGAATCTACTACGAGCAGTACTTC. This codes for CASSDPGIYYEQYF.

The chain recombines TRBV4-3 with TRBJ1-4; tentatively, D is TRBD1 (5 bases). CDR1 and CDR2 (germline): LGHNA, YSLEER. CDR3 length: 16 residues. Between the trimmed V and J ends, which lost 0 bases and 8 bases, there was a span of 16 bases. The chain's CDR3 is CASSQDGEGIGEKLFF. In nucleotides, the CDR3 is TGCGCCAGCAGCCAAGATGGGGAGGGGATTGGAGAAAAACTGTTTTTT.

The rearrangement uses TRBV6-5 and TRBJ2-1; the D gene is possibly TRBD2 (5 bases). This CDR3 region has 14 residues. Germline lookup yields CDR1 MNHEY and CDR2 SVGAGI. V was cut by 6 bases and J by 3 bases, with 12 bases left in between. The CDR3 protein is CASSPSAGYNEQFF. Written as DNA, the CDR3 is TGTGCCAGCAGCCCCTCGGCGGGCTACAATGAGCAGTTCTTC.

This sequence joins TRBV19 and TRBJ1-2, with D possibly being TRBD1 (5 bases). The ends were cut back, 7 bases at V and 4 bases at J, with 19 bases in the middle. From germline, CDR1 is LNHDA and CDR2 SQIVND (reference sequence). CDR3 length equals 15 residues. The CDR3 region is CASTPDRAGVYGYTF. DNA for the CDR3: TGTGCCAGTACCCCCGATAGGGCGGGGGTCTATGGCTACACCTTC.

The J gene is TRBJ2-7, the V gene TRBV29-1; TRBD2 might be the D (7 bases). Germline V gene sequence: CDR1 SQVTM, CDR2 ANQGSEA. The CDR3 totals 13 residues. V was shortened by 4 bases and J by 3 bases, with 13 bases between the two germline ends. In DNA form, the CDR3 reads TGCAGCGTTGTCTGGGGGGGCAACTACGAGCAGTACTTC. This codes for CSVVWGGNYEQYF.

The chain recombines TRBV7-8 with TRBJ1-5, with D hard to call. Germline V lookup: CDR1 SGHVS, CDR2 FQNEAQ. Trimming took 5 bases from V and 3 from J, leaving 14 bases between them. CDR3 length: 15 amino acids. The DNA for the CDR3 is TGTGCCAGCAGCCCCTTGGGAAACAACAATCAGCCCCAGCATTTT. Its translation is CASSPLGNNNQPQHF.

The gene calls are TRBV4-1 and TRBJ2-2; no reliable D call. The V gene lost 1 base and the J gene lost 4 bases, with 4 bases spanning the gap. The CDR3 runs to 13 residues. Germline V lookup: CDR1 MGHRA, CDR2 YSYEKL. This chain's CDR3 is CASSQGVTGELFF. The CDR3 nucleotides read TGCGCCAGCAGCCAAGGGGTCACCGGGGAGCTGTTTTTT.

V gene TRBV27 combines with J gene TRBJ2-2, with a tentative D call TRBD2 (6 bases). CDR1 is MNHEY, CDR2 SMNVEV, per germline (reference sequence). V lost 4 bases, J lost 3 bases, and 15 bases lay in between. This CDR3 is built from 16 residues. The DNA for the CDR3 is TGTGCCAGCAGTTCTCAGGGAGGAAGATACACCGGGGAGCTGTTTTTT. Its translation: CASSSQGGRYTGELFF.

This clone has only one observation. The chain uses TRBV27 and TRBJ2-2; D remains ambiguous. V lost 7 bases, J lost 6 bases, and 9 bases lay in between. The CDR3 is 12 amino acids. Germline values: CDR1 MNHEY, CDR2 SMNVEV (reference sequence). CDR3 region: CASTSQSGELFF. The CDR3 bases are TGTGCCAGCACCTCCCAGTCCGGGGAGCTGTTTTTT.